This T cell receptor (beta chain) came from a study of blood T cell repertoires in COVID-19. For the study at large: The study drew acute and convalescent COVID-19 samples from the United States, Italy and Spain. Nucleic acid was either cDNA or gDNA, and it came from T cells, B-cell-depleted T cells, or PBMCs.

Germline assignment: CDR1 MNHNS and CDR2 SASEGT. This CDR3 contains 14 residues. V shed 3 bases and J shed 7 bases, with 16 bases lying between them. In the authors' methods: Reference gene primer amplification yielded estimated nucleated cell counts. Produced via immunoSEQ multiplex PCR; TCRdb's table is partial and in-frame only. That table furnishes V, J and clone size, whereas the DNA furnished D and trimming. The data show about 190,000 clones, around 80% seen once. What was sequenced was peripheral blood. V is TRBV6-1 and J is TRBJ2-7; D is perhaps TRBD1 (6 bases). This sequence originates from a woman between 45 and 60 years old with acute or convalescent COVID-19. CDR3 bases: TGTGCCAGCAGTGAGGTGGGAAGGGGGAATGAGCAGTACTTC. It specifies CASSEVGRGNEQYF.